This passage covers 23 T cell receptor beta chains from one sample sequenced in a study of blood T cell repertoires in COVID-19. This table comes from immunoSEQ multiplex PCR, and its TCRdb copy is limited to in-frame clones, with some not included. This sample carries roughly 45,000 clones, around 90% of them seen once, and the ten largest clones take under 0.4%. The sequencing input was peripheral blood. These receptors were collected from a human donor in a cohort sampled during active COVID-19.

The gene calls are TRBV12-3 or TRBV12-4 and TRBJ2-1; D is uncertain. The V end lost 6 bases, the J end lost 4 bases, and 4 bases lay between the germline ends. This CDR3 spans 11 amino acids. The CDR3 loop reads CASSSYNEQFF. DNA of the CDR3: TGTGCCAGCAGCTCTTACAATGAGCAGTTCTTC.

The chain has TRBV6-5 and TRBJ1-3; D call uncertain. The germline V gene encodes CDR1 MNHEY and CDR2 SVGAGI. This CDR3 has 12 amino acids. Trimming left V 4 bases short and J 2 bases short, with 3 bases between. The CDR3 spells CASSSAGNTIYF. The DNA of the CDR3 is TGTGCCAGCAGTTCTGCTGGAAACACCATATATTTT.

This clone has a single count. The V and J genes are TRBV29-1 and TRBJ1-1, with 7 bases that match TRBD1. The CDR3 runs 14 residues. V dropped 8 bases and J dropped 1; count of bases not matched to a gene: 10. Germline V lookup: CDR1 SQVTM, CDR2 ANQGSEA. The CDR3 bases are TGCAGCACAATTACAGGGGTCTCGAACACTGAAGCTTTCTTT. Its translation is CSTITGVSNTEAFF.

The chain combines TRBV27 with TRBJ1-1, with 9 nucleotides matching TRBD1. Per germline, CDR1 MNHEY and CDR2 SMNVEV (reference sequence). The CDR3 extends over 14 amino acids. Trimming cost V 7 bases and J 4 bases; bases outside gene matches: 7. In nucleotides, the CDR3 is TGTGCCAGCAATTCTGGGACAGGGAGCACTGAAGCTTTCTTT. Its protein is CASNSGTGSTEAFF.

The chain has TRBV10-3 and TRBJ1-4; 11 bases map to TRBD1. CDR3 length: 15 residues. In germline, CDR1 is ENHRY, CDR2 SYGVKD. The ends lost 10 bases at V and 1 base at J; junction bases unmatched: 5. CDR3 DNA sequence: TGTGCCACCGGACAGGGGGCAGGAACTAATGAAAAACTGTTTTTT. Translation: CATGQGAGTNEKLFF.

The chain employs TRBV5-1 and TRBJ1-2; 8 bases fit TRBD1. This CDR3 has 14 residues. Germline trimming cut 2 bases from V and 0 bases from J; bases unmatched to any gene: 0. Germline lookup yields CDR1 SGHRS and CDR2 YFSETQ. The CDR3 spells CASSLQGANYGYTF. The CDR3 DNA sequence: TGCGCCAGCAGCTTACAGGGGGCTAACTATGGCTACACCTTC.

The chain couples TRBV7-9 to TRBJ2-1; 8 bases agree with TRBD1. The germline CDR1 and CDR2 sequences are SEHNR and FQNEAQ (reference sequence). J was trimmed by 0 bases and V by 3 bases; bases with no gene match: 10. The CDR3 loop spans 18 amino acids. The CDR3 DNA reads TGTGCCAGCAGCTTCCAGACAGGGGTCCTACTCTCCTACAATGAGCAGTTCTTC. This translates into CASSFQTGVLLSYNEQFF.

V gene TRBV10-2 combines with J gene TRBJ1-6; D unclear. Germline CDR1 is WSHSY and CDR2 is SAAADI. The V end lost 8 bases, the J end lost 0 bases, and 11 bases lay between the germline ends. This CDR3 is built from 15 residues. CDR3 protein: CASRRLSSYNSPLHF. CDR3 nucleotide sequence: TGCGCCAGCCGGAGGTTGAGCTCCTATAATTCACCCCTCCACTTT.

The V gene is TRBV27, the J gene TRBJ1-2; TRBD1 might be the D (6 bases). Germline CDR1 and CDR2: MNHEY and SMNVEV (reference sequence). Trimming removed 4 bases from V and 4 bases from J, with 10 bases in between. The CDR3 totals 13 residues. The CDR3: CASSSTGSYGYTF. The CDR3 bases are TGTGCCAGCAGTTCGACAGGCAGCTATGGCTACACCTTC.

This chain links TRBV6-5 with TRBJ2-5; the match to TRBD2 covers 7 bases. CDR3 length equals 14 residues. V lost 10 bases, J lost 5 bases, and 13 bases stayed unmatched. The germline gives CDR1 MNHEY, CDR2 SVGAGI. In nucleotides, the CDR3 is TGTGCCACCAGCCCCGGGGAGGGTTTTGAGACCCAGTACTTC. Translated: CATSPGEGFETQYF.

The V gene is TRBV5-1, the J gene TRBJ2-7; 9 bases align to TRBD1. The CDR3 consists of 14 residues. Germline V gives CDR1 SGHRS, CDR2 YFSETQ. Trimming cost V 2 bases and J 3 bases; bases outside gene matches: 3. CDR3 bases: TGCGCCAGCAGCTTAGGACAGGGGTACTACGAGCAGTACTTC. Its translation: CASSLGQGYYEQYF. The entire variable domain, with the rest obtained from reference TRBV5-1 and TRBJ2-7, is as follows: KAGVTQTPRYLIKTRGQQVTLSCSPISGHRSVSWYQQTPGQGLQFLFEYFSETQRNKGNFPGRFSGRQFSNSRSEMNVSTLELGDSALYLCASSLGQGYYEQYFGPGTRLTVT.

The rearrangement joins TRBV20-1 to TRBJ2-7; D perhaps matches TRBD2 (7 bases). Trimming left V 3 bases short and J 2 bases short, with 11 bases between. CDR1 is DFQATT and CDR2 is SNEGSKA in the germline V gene (reference sequence). The CDR3 length is 13 residues. DNA of the CDR3: TGCAGTGCTAGTCGGGGGGCCACCTACGAGCAGTACTTC. This sequence encodes CSASRGATYEQYF.

This rearrangement joins TRBV6-1 to TRBJ1-1, with D hard to call. The CDR3 totals 12 residues. The V gene lost 2 bases and the J gene lost 7 bases, with 8 bases spanning the gap. Germline V gene data show CDR1 as MNHNS and CDR2 as SASEGT. The CDR3, as DNA: TGTGCCAGCAGTGAACTAAATCTTGAAGCTTTCTTT. Protein product: CASSELNLEAFF.

V usage is TRBV6-5 and J usage is TRBJ2-1; possible D gene TRBD2, 6 bases. The V and J ends lost 5 bases and 6 bases respectively, with 14 bases between them. The CDR3 is made up of 14 amino acids. The V gene's germline CDR1 is MNHEY and CDR2 SVGAGI. The CDR3 spells CASSPMGRINEQFF. CDR3 nucleotide sequence: TGTGCCAGCAGTCCCATGGGGAGGATCAATGAGCAGTTCTTC.

This chain connects TRBV5-4 to TRBJ1-6; D remains ambiguous. The length of the CDR3 is 13 residues. Trimming shortened V by 0 bases and J by 9 bases, and 7 bases separated the two germline ends. Germline V gene data show CDR1 as SGHNT and CDR2 as YYREEE (reference sequence). CDR3 sequence: CASSLDESSPLHF. The CDR3 coding sequence is TGTGCCAGCAGCTTGGATGAGAGTTCACCCCTCCACTTT.

Here the CDR3 reads CASSLAPTGWGEAFF. DNA for the CDR3: TGTGCCAGCAGCTTAGCGCCTACAGGCTGGGGTGAAGCTTTCTTT. This chain connects TRBV7-6 to TRBJ1-1; TRBD1 is a possible D gene (5 bases). In germline, CDR1 is SGHVS, CDR2 FNYEAQ. V shed 0 bases and J shed 7 bases, with 15 bases lying between them. The CDR3 loop spans 15 amino acids.

This clone was detected only once. V and J are TRBV10-1 and TRBJ1-3; possibly TRBD1 for D (5 bases). V dropped 0 bases and J dropped 7 bases, with 10 bases sitting between them. CDR1 and CDR2 (germline): WNHNN, SYGVQD (reference sequence). CDR3 length: 14 amino acids. The CDR3 nucleotides read TGCGCCAGCAGTGAGTCCTCAGGGAGGAACACCATATATTTT. It is translated as CASSESSGRNTIYF.

The rearrangement links TRBV6-2 or TRBV6-3 to TRBJ2-7, with a possible D match to TRBD2 (5 bases). This CDR3 comprises 15 residues. Germline lookup yields CDR1 MNHEY and CDR2 SVGEGT. Trimming took 0 bases from V and 3 from J, leaving 12 bases between them. DNA of the CDR3: TGTGCCAGCAGTTACTCGTGGGAGCATGACTACGAGCAGTACTTC. Protein: CASSYSWEHDYEQYF.

The chain links TRBV3-1 (or the pseudogene TRBV3-2) to TRBJ2-7, with D possibly TRBD1 on 6 matching bases. The ends were cut back, 4 bases at V and 9 bases at J, with 16 bases in the middle. CDR1 is LGHDT, CDR2 YNNKEL, per germline (reference sequence). This CDR3 region has 13 residues. The CDR3 DNA follows: TGTGCCAGCAGCCCCGGACAGACCCGAGGGCAGTACTTC. This encodes CASSPGQTRGQYF.

The rearrangement joins TRBV6-6 to TRBJ1-1; D is perhaps TRBD1 (6 bases). Trimming took 6 bases from V and 4 from J, leaving 9 bases between them. This CDR3 contains 12 residues. The V gene's germline CDR1 is MNHNY and CDR2 SVGAGI (reference sequence). CDR3 sequence: CASRFRGTEAFF. For the CDR3, the DNA is TGTGCCAGCAGGTTCAGGGGCACTGAAGCTTTCTTT.

J is TRBJ2-6 and V is TRBV19; TRBD1 matches 11 bases. Germline CDR1 and CDR2: LNHDA and SQIVND (reference sequence). The CDR3 contains 16 residues. V shed 5 bases, J shed 3 bases, and the junction held 3 bases outside the gene matches. The CDR3 is CASSGTGGYGANVLTF. The CDR3 nucleotides read TGTGCCAGTAGTGGGACAGGGGGGTATGGGGCCAACGTCCTGACTTTC.

V is TRBV7-2 and J is TRBJ2-7; D perhaps matches TRBD1 (6 bases). This CDR3 comprises 17 residues. Per the germline V gene, CDR1 is SGHTA and CDR2 is FQGNSA. V lost 1 base to trimming and J lost 2 bases, with 18 bases between them. The CDR3 is CASSLGVGAYTPYEQYF. CDR3 in DNA: TGTGCCAGCAGCTTAGGGGTGGGGGCCTATACCCCCTACGAGCAGTACTTC.

The chain is built from TRBV7-9 and TRBJ2-1; 9 nucleotides agree with TRBD1. Germline loops: CDR1 SEHNR, CDR2 FQNEAQ (reference sequence). CDR3 length: 17 residues. Trimming at V came to 2 bases and at J to 4 bases, leaving 9 bases not matched to a gene. Written as DNA, the CDR3 is TGTGCCAGCAGCTTAAATTTCTACAGGGGGCTATACAATGAGCAGTTCTTC. Translated, it gives CASSLNFYRGLYNEQFF.